The present T cell receptor beta chain was sequenced within a study of T cells in tuberculosis. On the study more broadly: T cells were selected with CD1B tetramers loaded with glucose monomycolate. In South Africa, adults with active tuberculosis were compared with IGRA-negative and latently infected IGRA-positive adolescents. Regarding the study as a whole: Smaller distances to GMM-specific TCRs suggested their expansion in active tuberculosis. Active tuberculosis patients had shorter CDR3-alpha; the beta difference was nonsignificant.

The method was immunoSEQ multiplex PCR; TCRdb's version includes in-frame clones alone and lacks a portion of them. Of about 43,000 clones in the sample, approximately 94% are singletons; the top ten hold under 2%. V was pared by 4 bases and J by 6 bases, with 11 bases between. The CDR3 covers 12 residues. Germline CDR1 SGHNT, CDR2 YYREEE (reference sequence). Comments on this clone: Its antigen is unknown.

The chain combines TRBV5-4 with TRBJ2-7; possibly TRBD2 for D (6 bases). The sequencing sample was made of PBMCs. The source of this sequence is a donor aged 10 to 29 with latent tuberculosis or without tuberculosis infection. Some clones in this sample may be carry-over from other donors' samples. CDR3 residues: CASSADSGEQYF. CDR3 nucleotide sequence: TGTGCCAGCAGCGCGGATAGCGGCGAGCAGTACTTC.